These 2 T cell receptor beta chains were all obtained from the same sample, sequenced in a study of blood T cell repertoires in COVID-19. Here immunoSEQ multiplex PCR was the method, and the copy in TCRdb shows in-frame clones only, minus some. The profile shows over 200,000 clones, 80% of them singletons. Sequencing was performed on peripheral blood. The receptors originated from a human donor in a cohort sampled during active COVID-19.

This clone was counted between two and nine times. This rearrangement joins TRBV9 to TRBJ2-3; 10 bases align to TRBD1. Per germline, CDR1 SGDLS and CDR2 YYNGEE. V shed 3 bases, J shed 2 bases, and the junction held 3 bases outside the gene matches. This CDR3 is 15 amino acids long. CDR3 sequence: CASSAGTGVTDTQYF. CDR3 bases: TGTGCCAGCAGCGCCGGGACAGGGGTCACAGATACGCAGTATTTT.

The sample holds a few counts of this clone. The V call is TRBV11-1, the J call TRBJ2-2; 7 bases line up with TRBD2. The CDR3 extends over 14 amino acids. V was pared by 3 bases and J by 4 bases, with 2 bases of the junction left unmatched. The germline V gene has CDR1 SGHAT and CDR2 FQDESV (reference sequence). The CDR3 region is CASSLREPTGELFF. The CDR3 DNA is TGTGCCAGCAGCTTGCGGGAGCCCACCGGGGAGCTGTTTTTT.